These 32 T cell receptor beta chains were sequenced from one sample in a study of T cells in tumors after PD-1 blockade. Repertoires were generated with immunoSEQ multiplex PCR, while TCRdb's copy carries only in-frame clones and drops some. The sample yields about 59,000 clones, around 77% seen once. Sequencing used PBMCs, obtained before anti-PD-1 treatment. These receptors were collected from a human donor with basal cell carcinoma.

This rearrangement joins TRBV7-2 to TRBJ2-4, with D unclear. Trimming pared 4 bases from V and 7 bases from J, leaving 5 bases between. This CDR3 region has 11 residues. Germline lookup yields CDR1 SGHTA and CDR2 FQGNSA. CDR3 sequence: CASSYKNIQYF. Written as DNA, the CDR3 is TGTGCCAGCAGCTACAAGAACATTCAGTACTTC.

The chain employs TRBV24-1 and TRBJ2-3; D is perhaps TRBD2 (5 bases). The CDR3 length is 14 residues. CDR1 KGHDR and CDR2 SFDVKD come from the germline V gene. V lost 4 bases and J lost 9, with 16 bases in between. DNA for the CDR3: TGTGCCACCAGTGAGCCGGGCCCCCAGCGGACGCAGTATTTT. Amino acid sequence: CATSEPGPQRTQYF.

The J gene is TRBJ2-5, the V gene TRBV5-4; 10 bases line up with TRBD1. There are 15 residues in the CDR3. Trimming cost V 4 bases and J 4 bases; bases outside gene matches: 7. CDR1 is SGHNT, CDR2 YYREEE, per germline (reference sequence). The CDR3 is CASSPTGTGVETQYF. The CDR3 DNA reads TGTGCCAGCAGCCCGACCGGGACAGGGGTAGAGACCCAGTACTTC.

This clone is a singleton in its sample. V and J are TRBV7-8 and TRBJ1-1; a possible D gene is TRBD1 (6 bases). The CDR3 is made up of 15 amino acids. V was shortened by 1 base and J by 3 bases, with 12 bases between the two germline ends. Germline CDR1 and CDR2: SGHVS and FQNEAQ. The CDR3 DNA sequence: TGTGCCAGCAGCTTAGTTGTAGGGGGGGACACTGAAGCTTTCTTT. Translated, it gives CASSLVVGGDTEAFF.

The chain is built from TRBV6-6 and TRBJ1-1; possibly TRBD1 for D (5 bases). Germline loops: CDR1 MNHNY, CDR2 SVGAGI (reference sequence). Deletions cut 3 bases from V and 1 base from J, with 9 bases between. This CDR3 comprises 14 residues. CDR3 coding DNA: TGTGCCAGCAGTTATAGCAGGGAGAACACTGAAGCTTTCTTT. It codes for CASSYSRENTEAFF.

V gene TRBV7-8 combines with J gene TRBJ2-5; D remains ambiguous. Germline V CDR1 and CDR2: SGHVS, FQNEAQ. The V end lost 0 bases, the J end lost 4 bases, and 9 bases lay between the germline ends. This CDR3 region has 14 residues. The CDR3 nucleotides are TGTGCCAGCAGCTTAGCGCTGGCCGGAGAGACCCAGTACTTC. Protein sequence: CASSLALAGETQYF.

The chain employs TRBV5-6 and TRBJ2-7; 7 positions agree with TRBD1. V lost 3 bases, J lost 5 bases, and 2 bases stayed unmatched. Germline V lookup: CDR1 SGHDT, CDR2 YYEEEE. This CDR3 region has 12 residues. CDR3 DNA sequence: TGTGCCAGCAGCTCGACAGGGAACGAGCAGTACTTC. Its protein is CASSSTGNEQYF.

The CDR3 DNA follows: TGCAGCGTGCTCTTAAGCCACGGGGAGACCCAGTACTTC. Its protein is CSVLLSHGETQYF. The rearrangement uses TRBV29-1 and TRBJ2-5; D gene unclear. The V end was cut by 6 bases, the J end by 5 bases, with 16 bases between. The CDR3 is 13 amino acids. CDR1 is SQVTM, CDR2 ANQGSEA, per germline.

This chain joins TRBV6-1 and TRBJ2-7; 8 bases line up with TRBD1. CDR3 size: 14 residues. The germline gives CDR1 MNHNS, CDR2 SASEGT. The J segment lost 3 bases and the V segment lost 2 bases, leaving 3 bases of the junction unmatched. This chain's CDR3 is CASSEWDRIYEQYF. CDR3 DNA sequence: TGTGCCAGCAGTGAATGGGACAGGATCTACGAGCAGTACTTC.

The chain uses TRBV5-1 and TRBJ2-1; D possibly corresponds to TRBD1 (5 bases). V lost 6 bases and J lost 3, with 13 bases in between. The CDR3 contains 14 residues. Per the germline V gene, CDR1 is SGHRS and CDR2 is YFSETQ. This chain's CDR3 is CASKSRQGYNEQFF. CDR3 nucleotides: TGCGCCAGCAAAAGTCGGCAGGGCTACAATGAGCAGTTCTTC.

CDR3 in DNA: TGTGCCAGCAGCCCAGGGGTCGTAGCGGGGGGCCTACAAGAGACCCAGTACTTC. Translated: CASSPGVVAGGLQETQYF. The chain recombines TRBV11-3 with TRBJ2-5, with 10 bases matching TRBD2. The V gene's germline CDR1 is SGHNT and CDR2 YENEEA. The trim removed 5 bases at V and 2 bases at J, leaving 14 bases unmatched. The CDR3 covers 18 residues.

In the case of this clone: The germline gene is not matched at one end of the junction; a read error may be the cause. Other DNA sequences of this sample code for an identical CDR3. V usage is TRBV5-6 and J usage is TRBJ2-1; TRBD2 matches at 9 bases. This CDR3 contains 15 residues. Germline CDR1 SGHDT, CDR2 YYEEEE. CDR3 amino acids: CASSLGPSGASTLFF. DNA of the CDR3: TGCGCCAGCAGCTTGGGTCCTAGCGGGGCTAGTACATTGTTCTTC.

The chain's CDR3 is CASSLEEGYNEQFF. The CDR3 DNA sequence: TGTGCCAGCAGCTTGGAGGAGGGGTACAATGAGCAGTTCTTC. The chain couples TRBV5-4 to TRBJ2-1; weak D call: TRBD2 (6 bases). The V gene's germline CDR1 is SGHNT and CDR2 YYREEE (reference sequence). This CDR3 comprises 14 residues. V lost 0 bases and J lost 4, with 8 bases in between. The whole variable domain, remainder taken from reference TRBV5-4 and TRBJ2-1, is ETGVTQSPTHLIKTRGQQVTLRCSSQSGHNTVSWYQQALGQGPQFIFQYYREEENGRGNFPPRFSGLQFPNYSSELNVNALELDDSALYLCASSLEEGYNEQFFGPGTRLTVL.

This clone was detected once. V gene TRBV6-5 combines with J gene TRBJ2-5; TRBD2 is a possible D gene (6 bases). Germline V lookup: CDR1 MNHEY, CDR2 SVGAGI. This CDR3 spans 14 amino acids. The V and J ends lost 6 bases and 0 bases respectively, with 11 bases between them. In nucleotides, the CDR3 is TGTGCCAGCAGGTTTCTAGCGAACCAAGAGACCCAGTACTTC. Its translation: CASRFLANQETQYF.

This clone appeared a few times. The rearrangement uses TRBV19 and TRBJ1-5; D uncertain. Trimming shortened V by 3 bases and J by 9 bases, and 12 bases separated the two germline ends. CDR1 and CDR2 (germline): LNHDA, SQIVND (reference sequence). CDR3 length equals 13 residues. CDR3 amino acids: CASSMPGYGPQHF. The CDR3 nucleotides read TGTGCCAGTAGTATGCCCGGCTATGGGCCCCAGCATTTT.

V and J are TRBV24-1 and TRBJ1-1; 7 bases map to TRBD1. V shed 3 bases, J shed 3 bases, and the junction held 6 bases outside the gene matches. CDR1 KGHDR and CDR2 SFDVKD come from the germline V gene. The CDR3 runs to 15 residues. The CDR3 DNA sequence: TGTGCCACCAGTGATCCACAGGGGACCCACACTGAAGCTTTCTTT. This encodes CATSDPQGTHTEAFF.

This clone was seen a handful of times. The CDR3 DNA reads TGTGCCAGCAGCTTCTCGAGGCAGGGGGATTCACCCCTCCACTTT. Protein product: CASSFSRQGDSPLHF. V is TRBV5-4 and J is TRBJ1-6, with TRBD1 matching over 7 bases. Germline V gene sequence: CDR1 SGHNT, CDR2 YYREEE (reference sequence). J gave up 8 bases and V 2 bases, and 7 bases lay outside the gene matches. This CDR3 has 15 amino acids.

This chain joins TRBV6-1 and TRBJ1-3, with TRBD1 matching 7 bases. The CDR3 spans 14 residues. The V and J ends lost 7 bases and 4 bases, in that order; junction bases with no gene match: 7. CDR1 and CDR2 (germline): MNHNS, SASEGT. The CDR3 DNA is TGTGCCAGCATCCCGGGACAGCTAGGAAACACCATATATTTT. This codes for CASIPGQLGNTIYF.

The V and J genes are TRBV27 and TRBJ2-1; 12 bases map to TRBD1. This CDR3 spans 16 amino acids. The ends lost 11 bases at V and 6 bases at J; junction bases unmatched: 14. In germline, CDR1 is MNHEY, CDR2 SMNVEV (reference sequence). The CDR3 region is CASHRPGTGGLNEQFF. DNA of the CDR3: TGTGCCTCCCACCGCCCCGGGACAGGGGGCCTCAATGAGCAGTTCTTC.

The V and J genes are TRBV25-1 and TRBJ2-7; 11 bases align to TRBD1. Germline CDR1 MGHDK, CDR2 SYGVNS. The junction had 6 bases not matched to a gene; V was cut back by 1 base and J by 7 bases. The CDR3 sequence is 15 residues long. In nucleotides, the CDR3 is TGTGCCAGCAGTGAATGGGGGACAGGGGGAGAAGAGCAGTACTTC. Translating it yields CASSEWGTGGEEQYF.

A few counts support this clone. This chain connects TRBV2 to TRBJ1-2; no firm D call. The CDR3 spans 13 residues. Germline V gives CDR1 SNHLY, CDR2 FYNNEI. The V and J ends lost 2 bases and 4 bases respectively, with 8 bases between them. The CDR3 region has the DNA TGTGCCAGCAGTGAACTTTTTTCCTATGGCTACACCTTC. Translation: CASSELFSYGYTF.

This rearrangement joins TRBV6-5 to TRBJ2-7; possible D gene TRBD2, 5 bases. The ends were cut back, 5 bases at V and 3 bases at J, with 14 bases in the middle. The germline gives CDR1 MNHEY, CDR2 SVGAGI. This CDR3 comprises 14 residues. Here the CDR3 DNA reads TGTGCCAGCAGTCGCCGGGAAAAGGGCTACGAGCAGTACTTC. Protein product: CASSRREKGYEQYF.

This chain joins TRBV3-1 (or the pseudogene TRBV3-2) and TRBJ2-5; D might be TRBD2 (5 bases). CDR1 and CDR2 (germline): LGHDT, YNNKEL (reference sequence). The CDR3 consists of 12 residues. V shed 4 bases and J shed 2 bases, with 5 bases lying between them. CDR3 sequence reads: CASSREQETQYF. CDR3 DNA sequence: TGTGCCAGCAGCCGGGAGCAAGAGACCCAGTACTTC.

The chain couples TRBV30 to TRBJ1-3; D not certain. This CDR3 comprises 12 residues. V was trimmed by 3 bases and J by 5 bases, leaving 8 bases between them. Germline V gene sequence: CDR1 GTSNPN, CDR2 SVGIG (reference sequence). The CDR3 reads CAWSVVRNTIYF. The CDR3 DNA sequence: TGTGCCTGGAGCGTGGTCCGAAACACCATATATTTT.

The chain couples TRBV7-8 to TRBJ2-2; 9 bases are shared with TRBD1. Germline trimming cut 4 bases from V and 5 bases from J; bases unmatched to any gene: 5. Germline lookup yields CDR1 SGHVS and CDR2 FQNEAQ. This CDR3 contains 15 residues. The CDR3: CASSSRDRATGELFF. The CDR3 nucleotides are TGTGCCAGCAGCTCTAGGGACAGGGCTACCGGGGAGCTGTTTTTT.

The chain has TRBV19 and TRBJ2-2, with D possibly being TRBD1 or TRBD2 (5 bases each). The CDR3 has 16 amino acids. Germline-derived CDR1 and CDR2 are LNHDA and SQIVND (reference sequence). The V gene lost 2 bases and the J gene lost 2 bases, with 12 bases spanning the gap. The CDR3 region has the DNA TGTGCCAGTAGTATATGGGGACGGAAAAACACCGGGGAGCTGTTTTTT. This encodes CASSIWGRKNTGELFF.

In this sample, this clone turned up once. The J gene is TRBJ2-7, the V gene TRBV6-6; D unclear. CDR3 length: 12 residues. Germline V gene lookup returns CDR1 MNHNY and CDR2 SVGAGI (reference sequence). V was pared by 2 bases and J by 3 bases, with 5 bases between. The CDR3 bases are TGTGCCAGCAGTTACGTCAACTACGAGCAGTACTTC. It codes for CASSYVNYEQYF.

This clone was observed a few times. This chain uses TRBV5-5 with TRBJ1-5, with D possibly being TRBD1 (5 bases). The V gene lost 3 bases and the J gene lost 0 bases, with 19 bases spanning the gap. Germline V lookup: CDR1 SGHKS, CDR2 YYEKEE (reference sequence). The CDR3 is 18 amino acids. The CDR3 DNA reads as TGTGCCAGCAGCTCCGGTCTAGGGGCTCCTTATAGCAATCAGCCCCAGCATTTT. It is translated as CASSSGLGAPYSNQPQHF.

This rearrangement joins TRBV5-1 to TRBJ1-2; the match to TRBD1 covers 7 bases. The CDR3 length is 16 residues. Germline V gene lookup returns CDR1 SGHRS and CDR2 YFSETQ. V shed 2 bases and J 2 bases; nucleotides not matched to a gene: 9. Here the CDR3 DNA reads TGCGCCAGCAGCTTTGAAACAGGGGTGCCAAACTATGGCTACACCTTC. Translation gives CASSFETGVPNYGYTF.

This chain connects TRBV5-6 to TRBJ2-5; 7 bases match TRBD1. V was pared by 4 bases and J by 2 bases, with 5 bases of the junction left unmatched. CDR1 is SGHDT and CDR2 is YYEEEE in the germline V gene. CDR3 length: 14 amino acids. The CDR3 sequence: CASSRQGSQETQYF. The CDR3 DNA is TGTGCCAGCAGCCGACAGGGCAGTCAAGAGACCCAGTACTTC.

The DNA of the CDR3 is TGTGCCAGCAGTGGCACTAGCGGGGATCTTCTTAGCGAGCAGTACTTC. Translating it yields CASSGTSGDLLSEQYF. This sequence joins TRBV6-1 and TRBJ2-7; 10 nucleotides line up with TRBD2. The CDR3 is 16 amino acids. CDR1 is MNHNS, CDR2 SASEGT, per germline. V lost 4 bases and J lost 6; bases outside the gene matches: 12.

This clone was seen only once. The V call is TRBV9, the J call TRBJ2-5, with TRBD1 identical over 11 bases. J gave up 4 bases and V 3 bases, and 8 bases lay outside the gene matches. In germline, CDR1 is SGDLS, CDR2 YYNGEE. The CDR3 consists of 16 residues. The CDR3 is CASSEGQGVLGETQYF. The CDR3 DNA reads TGTGCCAGCAGCGAGGGACAGGGGGTATTAGGAGAGACCCAGTACTTC.